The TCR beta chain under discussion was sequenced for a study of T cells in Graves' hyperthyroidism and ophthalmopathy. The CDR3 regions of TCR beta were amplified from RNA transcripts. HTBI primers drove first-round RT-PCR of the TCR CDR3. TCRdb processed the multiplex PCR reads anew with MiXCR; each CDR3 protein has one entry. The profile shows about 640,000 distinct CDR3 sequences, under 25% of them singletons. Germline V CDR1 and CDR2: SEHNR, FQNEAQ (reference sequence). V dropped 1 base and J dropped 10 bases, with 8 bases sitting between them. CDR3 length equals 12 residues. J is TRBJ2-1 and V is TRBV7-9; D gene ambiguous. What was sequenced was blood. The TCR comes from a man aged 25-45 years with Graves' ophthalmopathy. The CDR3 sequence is CASSLGNGEQFF. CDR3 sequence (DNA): TGTGCCAGCAGCTTAGGAAACGGGGAGCAGTTCTTC. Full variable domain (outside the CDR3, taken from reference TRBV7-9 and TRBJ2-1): DTGVSQNPRHKITKRGQNVTFRCDPISEHNRLYWYRQTLGQGPEFLTYFQNEAQLEKSRLLSDRFSAERPKGSFSTLEIQRTEQGDSAMYLCASSLGNGEQFFGPGTRLTVL.